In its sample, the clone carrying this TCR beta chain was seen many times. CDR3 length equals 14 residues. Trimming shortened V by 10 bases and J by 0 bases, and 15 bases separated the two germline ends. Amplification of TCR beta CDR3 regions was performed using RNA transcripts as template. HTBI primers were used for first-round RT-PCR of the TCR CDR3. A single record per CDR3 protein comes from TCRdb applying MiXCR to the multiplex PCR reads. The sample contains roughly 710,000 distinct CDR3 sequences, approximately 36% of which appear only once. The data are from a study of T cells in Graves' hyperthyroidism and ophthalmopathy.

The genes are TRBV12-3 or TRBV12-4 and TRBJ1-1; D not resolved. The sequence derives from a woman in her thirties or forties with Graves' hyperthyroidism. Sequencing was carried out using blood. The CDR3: CATTGVLLNTEAFF. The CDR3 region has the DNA TGTGCCACCACTGGGGTTTTGCTGAACACTGAAGCTTTCTTT.